The entry that follows covers one T cell receptor (beta chain) sequence. What this receptor recognizes is not known. Per-nucleotide qualities are absent, and no much larger clonotype sits a single base away. From the cysteine through the phenylalanine, the CDR3 covers 14 amino acids. Only the CDR3 DNA stays, 42 bases, in frame from base 1. The germline V gene sets CDR1 to SGHRS and CDR2 to YFSETQ. Relative to germline, V is missing 2 bases and J is missing 7 bases, with 3 bases of the junction outside any gene match. This specimen comes from a study of PD-1 blockade in classical Hodgkin lymphoma (dated by TCRdb to 2019 to 2021). About the full investigation: Nivolumab dosing was 3 mg/kg intravenously every 2 weeks, continuing until either disease progression or unacceptable toxicity. The study used TCR beta sequencing and CyTOF to define a peripheral blood immune signature of response to PD-1 blockade in classical Hodgkin lymphoma. Results the study describes overall, beyond this receptor: The study was restricted to a single clinical trial cohort, and the causes of repertoire differences, possibly disease activity or prior therapy, were left undefined. Baseline diversity similar to that of newly diagnosed patients was observed in trial patients achieving complete response, whereas significantly lower diversity was observed in partial responders and progressors. Patients starting nivolumab less than 1 year after ASCT had lower diversity and were excluded from later analyses to avoid confounding by immune reconstitution. By C4D1, a significant rise was seen in CD4+ TCR diversity but not in CD8+ TCR diversity (p=0.0027 vs p=0.16), and the rise was most apparent among complete responders (p=0.02). Baseline TCR diversity was reported to be lower in newly diagnosed patients than in healthy donors, and even lower in relapsed/refractory patients.

Taken with the paper, the label for time point translates to: cycle 4 day 1 (C4D1), after more than five weeks of nivolumab. Relapse after autologous stem cell transplantation had occurred in all trial patients, and cohorts A, B and C were distinguished by prior brentuximab vedotin exposure. The trial cohort was composed of roughly 60 patients with relapsed/refractory classical Hodgkin lymphoma, for whom complete response, partial response or progressive disease was recorded as best overall response. Single-agent nivolumab was administered to trial patients in the multi-cohort phase II CheckMate 205 trial. An independent review committee assessed best overall response using the 2007 International Working Group response criteria. Trial PBMCs were collected just before the start of nivolumab (C1D1) and during therapy at cycle 2 day 1 and cycle 4 day 1. Peripheral blood was collected in 8 mL Vacutainer Cell Preparation Tubes, from which PBMCs were isolated by centrifugation and then cryopreserved.

The Qiagen DNeasy kit was used to extract genomic DNA both from unsorted PBMCs and from the negatively selected CD4+ and CD8+ fractions. Amplification of TCR beta CDR3 regions was done by immunoSEQ multiplex PCR with primers that anneal to V and J segments. A synthetic immune receptor repertoire was used to minimize amplification bias, and remaining bias was computationally removed after sequencing. The paper's data handling went like this. Custom Python scripts were used to quantify repertoire diversity as the Shannon entropy index. Unsorted, CD4+ and CD8+ repertoires were examined separately, except in combined analyses, for which CD4+ and CD8+ sequences were merged in silico. Clonal expansion was defined as at least a 2-fold frequency increase after treatment relative to C1D1, with a pseudocount of 0.5 for undetected baseline clones. Singleton clones were defined as clones with 0 or 1 copy at C1D1, and non-singleton clones were defined as clones with 2 or more copies. Clones expanded in unsorted samples were assigned a CD4+, CD8+ or unknown annotation through matching of protein sequences in sorted samples from the same patient. Diversity changes from C1D1 to C4D1 were tested in paired samples using Wilcoxon tests. Here the immuneACCESS table is served through TCRdb, limited to in-frame sequences with V and J called. Missing clones are a known gap in these copies; in checked studies unresolved V genes cover under half, and the rest lacks a known reason. Clone size and V and J calls were adopted from that table, with D and trimming inferred from the DNA. The sample data list tens of thousands of clones, and about three quarters of these were observed just once. The ten top clones hold roughly 10% of the sample.

The receptor chain draws on TRBV5-1 and TRBJ1-2, with 12 central nucleotides matching TRBD1. This material consisted of peripheral blood mononuclear cells (PBMCs), taken before the fourth cycle of nivolumab. The TCR originated in a human donor with classical Hodgkin lymphoma. The CDR3 protein is CASSLPGQGAGYTF. The DNA sequence is given as TGCGCCAGCAGCTTACCGGGACAGGGGGCTGGCTACACCTTC.